The following is a TCR beta chain sequence with its context. The data stem from a study of T cells in Graves' hyperthyroidism and ophthalmopathy. TCR beta CDR3 region amplification was performed from RNA transcripts. First-round RT-PCR of the TCR CDR3 relied on the HTBI primer set. One entry per CDR3 protein results from TCRdb running MiXCR on the multiplex PCR reads. The sample has more than 300,000 distinct CDR3 sequences, 18% seen once. This CDR3 is 14 amino acids long. J gave up 6 bases and V 3 bases, and 6 bases lay outside the gene matches. Germline values: CDR1 SGHAT, CDR2 FQNNGV. The chain employs TRBV11-2 and TRBJ1-2; 8 nucleotides align to TRBD1. This receptor was identified in a man aged 18 to 30 with Graves' ophthalmopathy. Material: blood. CDR3 in DNA: TGTGCCAGCAGCTTTGCCGGACAGGGTAATGGCTACACCTTC. This codes for CASSFAGQGNGYTF.